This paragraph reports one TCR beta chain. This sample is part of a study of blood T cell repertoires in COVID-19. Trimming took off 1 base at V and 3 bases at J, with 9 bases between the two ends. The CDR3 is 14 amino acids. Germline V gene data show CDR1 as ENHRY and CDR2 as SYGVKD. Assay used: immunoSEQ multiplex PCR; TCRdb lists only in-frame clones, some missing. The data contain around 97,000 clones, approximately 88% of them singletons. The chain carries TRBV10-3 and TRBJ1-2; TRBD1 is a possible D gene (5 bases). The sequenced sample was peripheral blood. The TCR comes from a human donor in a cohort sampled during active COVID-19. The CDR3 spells CAISEFSGDYGYTF. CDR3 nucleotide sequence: TGTGCCATCAGTGAGTTCTCGGGGGACTATGGCTACACCTTC.